A selection of T cell receptor beta chains follows, all from one sample in a study of immune evolution from preneoplasia to lung adenocarcinoma. Generated by immunoSEQ multiplex PCR, the TCRdb table keeps only in-frame clones and is missing some. The sample records some 11,000 clones, about four fifths being singletons. The sample consisted of FFPE minimally invasive lung adenocarcinoma tissue. These receptors originate from a person aged 60-79 years with lung adenocarcinoma. Each CDR3 is given with its conserved first and last residue. The D gene is left open where the match is weak. Some rows have no size entry. The others give once, few or many, or a class for an expanded clone.

>.|14|TRBV7-3|.|TRBJ2-7
TGTGCCAGCAGCTTCAGGGGACCTCCCTACGAGCAGTACTTC
CASSFRGPPYEQYF
>.|14|TRBV11-3|once|TRBJ2-7
TGTGCCAGCAGCTCGCGACTAAGCTCCTACGAGCAGTACTTC
CASSSRLSSYEQYF
>TRBD1|16|TRBV15|.|TRBJ1-5
TGTGCCACCAGCTGGAAGGGACAGGGGGCAAGACAGCCCCAGCATTTT
CATSWKGQGARQPQHF
>.|14|TRBV29-1|.|TRBJ1-1
TGCAGCGCAGGAAAACAGGGACAGAACACTGAAGCTTTCTTT
CSAGKQGQNTEAFF
>.|15|TRBV2|.|TRBJ1-6
TGTGCCAGCAGTGAAGCGGGTATTGGAAATTCACCCCTCCACTTT
CASSEAGIGNSPLHF
>.|14|TRBV2|.|TRBJ1-5
TGTGCCAGCAGTGCCGGGGGTGGCAATCAGCCCCAGCATTTT
CASSAGGGNQPQHF
>.|14|TRBV4-2|.|TRBJ2-7
TGTGCCAACAGCCAAGACCCACCGGCCTACGAGCAGTACTTC
CANSQDPPAYEQYF
>.|12|TRBV2|.|TRBJ1-3
TGTGCCAGCCACGGGGAGGGAAACACCATATATTTT
CASHGEGNTIYF
>TRBD1|16|TRBV10-3|.|TRBJ2-3
TGTGCCATCAGTGAGTCAGGGGGCCAGGTGGCAGATACGCAGTATTTT
CAISESGGQVADTQYF
>TRBD2|15|TRBV6-1|.|TRBJ2-7
TGTGCCAGCAGTGAACCGGGACTAGTCCCCTACGAGCAGTACTTC
CASSEPGLVPYEQYF
>.|11|TRBV6-6|.|TRBJ1-1
TGTGCCAGCAGTTACCGACAGGAAGCTTTCTTT
CASSYRQEAFF
>TRBD2|17|TRBV15|once|TRBJ2-3
TGTGCCACCAGCAGATCTTTAGCGGGGGCTAGCACAGATACGCAGTATTTT
CATSRSLAGASTDTQYF
>TRBD2|14|TRBV5-8|.|TRBJ2-5
TGTGCCAGCACCCTGGGGACTAGCGGGGAGACCCAGTACTTC
CASTLGTSGETQYF
>TRBD1|15|TRBV19|.|TRBJ1-4
TGTGCCAGTAGGCCAGGGGGCGCCAGTAATGAAAAACTGTTTTTT
CASRPGGASNEKLFF
>.|17|TRBV18|.|TRBJ1-3
TGTGCCAGCTCACCAGAAAAGAGCGGACTCTCTGGAAACACCATATATTTT
CASSPEKSGLSGNTIYF
>.|14|TRBV21-1|.|TRBJ2-1
TGTGCCAGCAGGAGAGGGGGTTACTACAATGAGCAGTTCTTC
CASRRGGYYNEQFF
>TRBD1|14|TRBV5-1|.|TRBJ1-5
TGCGCCAGCAGCTTAGAGGGACAGAGTCAGCCCCAGCATTTT
CASSLEGQSQPQHF
>.|13|TRBV5-1|.|TRBJ1-1
TGCGCCAGCAGCCCGGTCCCCAACACTGAAGCTTTCTTT
CASSPVPNTEAFF
>.|14|TRBV6-5|large|TRBJ2-3
TGTGCCAGCATAGGTTCGAGCAGCACAGATACGCAGTATTTT
CASIGSSSTDTQYF
>.|16|TRBV18|.|TRBJ1-1
TGTGCCAGCTCACCACAGACAGGAGGTGTGAACACTGAAGCTTTCTTT
CASSPQTGGVNTEAFF
>.|14|TRBV28|.|TRBJ1-2
TGTGCCAGCAGTTTATTGTTCGCTAACTATGGCTACACCTTC
CASSLLFANYGYTF
>TRBD1|14|TRBV6-5|once|TRBJ1-1
TGTGCCAGCAGGCGGACAGGCCAGGGGACTAAAGCTTTCTTT
CASRRTGQGTKAFF
>.|16|TRBV9|.|TRBJ2-3
TGTGCCAGCAGCGAGTGGACAGATACTAGCACAGATACGCAGTATTTT
CASSEWTDTSTDTQYF
>.|16|TRBV1|.|TRBJ2-2
TGCACCAGCACAACTACAGGGGGCGCCGACACCGGGGAGCTGTTTTTT
CTSTTTGGADTGELFF
>.|13|TRBV6-4|.|TRBJ2-2
TGTGCCAGCAGTGAAGCTAGCGCCGGGGAGCTGTTTTTT
CASSEASAGELFF
>TRBD2|19|TRBV9|.|TRBJ2-3
TGTGCCAGCAGCCCCCGCCTAGCGGGGGGGGGAGGGTCCACAGATACGCAGTATTTT
CASSPRLAGGGGSTDTQYF
>TRBD2|15|TRBV5-4|.|TRBJ2-5
TGTGCCAGCAGAGGGCAAGCGGGGGGCGGGGAGACCCAGTACTTC
CASRGQAGGGETQYF
>.|15|TRBV2|.|TRBJ2-3
TGTGCCAGCAGTAGACAACTTCATAGCACAGATACGCAGTATTTT
CASSRQLHSTDTQYF
>.|15|TRBV4-2|few|TRBJ1-3
TGTGCCAGCAGCCAAGATCAAGCCTCTGGAAACACCATATATTTT
CASSQDQASGNTIYF
>TRBD1|16|TRBV7-2|.|TRBJ1-2
TGTGCCAGCAGCTTTAACTCCGGGACAGGCGACTATGGCTACACCTTC
CASSFNSGTGDYGYTF
>.|14|TRBV6-4|.|TRBJ2-1
TGTGCCAGCAGTGTCGAGATCAGGGGAAATGAGCAGTTCTTC
CASSVEIRGNEQFF
>.|12|TRBV28|.|TRBJ2-7
TGTGCCAGCAAATGGACATCAGGGGAGCAGTACTTC
CASKWTSGEQYF
>TRBD1|15|TRBV19|few|TRBJ2-7
TGTGCCAGTAGTAACGTAGGACAGGGCTCCTACGAGCAGTACTTC
CASSNVGQGSYEQYF
>.|15|TRBV11-2|.|TRBJ1-1
TGTGCCAGCAGGCCAGTGGGGGTTCAGAACACTGAAGCTTTCTTT
CASRPVGVQNTEAFF
>TRBD1|15|TRBV28|.|TRBJ1-5
TGTGCCAGCAGGTCAGGGGGTTATAGCAATCAGCCCCAGCATTTT
CASRSGGYSNQPQHF
>.|15|TRBV7-9|few|TRBJ1-2
TGTGCCAGCAGCTTAGAGGGACGGAGTACCTATGGCTACACCTTC
CASSLEGRSTYGYTF
>TRBD2|16|TRBV7-6|.|TRBJ2-3
TGTGCCAGCAGCTTAAGTGGGGCGGGGGGGGCAGATACGCAGTATTTT
CASSLSGAGGADTQYF
>.|15|TRBV9|few|TRBJ1-1
TGTGCCAGCAGCGTGTCCTACAGGGTGGGGACTGAAGCTTTCTTT
CASSVSYRVGTEAFF
>.|13|TRBV19|.|TRBJ2-1
TGTGCCAGTAGTCAGGCCTCCTACAATGAGCAGTTCTTC
CASSQASYNEQFF
>.|17|TRBV14|.|TRBJ1-1
TGTGCCAGCAGAAGAGGGCTCGGGACCACAAGAAACACTGAAGCTTTCTTT
CASRRGLGTTRNTEAFF
>TRBD2|15|TRBV19|few|TRBJ2-1
TGTGCCAGTAGTATAATTAGCGGGGGTGTCAATGAGCAGTTCTTC
CASSIISGGVNEQFF
>.|15|TRBV15|.|TRBJ1-1
TGTGCCACCAGCAGAGATGACGTCAAAGGGACTGAAGCTTTCTTT
CATSRDDVKGTEAFF
>.|16|TRBV18|.|TRBJ2-2
TGTGCCAGCTCACCCTCGGACAGCCTGAACACCGGGGAGCTGTTTTTT
CASSPSDSLNTGELFF
>.|17|TRBV14|few|TRBJ2-5
TGTGCCAGCAGCCAAAGTTCTGGTCGGGGAGCCCAAGAGACCCAGTACTTC
CASSQSSGRGAQETQYF
>.|14|TRBV6-1|.|TRBJ1-5
TGTGCCAGCAGTGAAAGCAGGTCCTTTGGGACCCAGCATTTT
CASSESRSFGTQHF
>.|15|TRBV7-2|.|TRBJ1-1
TGTGCCAGCCTCTCCGAAAGGCGGGGGAACACTGAAGCTTTCTTT
CASLSERRGNTEAFF
>TRBD1|15|TRBV30|.|TRBJ1-3
TGTGCCTGGGACAGGGGGTTTTTAAGAGGAAACACCATATATTTT
CAWDRGFLRGNTIYF